This T cell receptor beta chain was sequenced during a study of shared clonotypes between healthy human individuals. Study conclusions and caveats: Generally, estimated richness proved larger in naive subsets than it did in memory subsets.

It was 200 ng DNA, about 30,000 T cell genomes, that sorted-subset replicate PCRs used. Using immunoSEQ multiplex PCR, the repertoire was profiled, and TCRdb retains in-frame clones only, with some absent. The sample consists of about 990,000 clones, 78% of them appearing once. The V and J ends lost 5 bases and 7 bases, in that order; junction bases with no gene match: 10. This CDR3 has 15 amino acids. Germline V gene data show CDR1 as MDHEN and CDR2 as SYDVKM. In regard to this clone: Antigen unknown.

The sample was memory CD4+ T cells from PBMCs. Subset described: CD45RA-negative fraction. The rearrangement uses TRBV28 and TRBJ2-1; TRBD2 matches at 8 bases. This TCR was sampled from a man in his late teens or twenties in good health. Some clones in this sample may be carry-over from other donors' samples. The CDR3 sequence is CASSRTSGGGNEQFF. The CDR3 nucleotides are TGTGCCAGCAGTCGCACTAGCGGTGGTGGGAATGAGCAGTTCTTC.